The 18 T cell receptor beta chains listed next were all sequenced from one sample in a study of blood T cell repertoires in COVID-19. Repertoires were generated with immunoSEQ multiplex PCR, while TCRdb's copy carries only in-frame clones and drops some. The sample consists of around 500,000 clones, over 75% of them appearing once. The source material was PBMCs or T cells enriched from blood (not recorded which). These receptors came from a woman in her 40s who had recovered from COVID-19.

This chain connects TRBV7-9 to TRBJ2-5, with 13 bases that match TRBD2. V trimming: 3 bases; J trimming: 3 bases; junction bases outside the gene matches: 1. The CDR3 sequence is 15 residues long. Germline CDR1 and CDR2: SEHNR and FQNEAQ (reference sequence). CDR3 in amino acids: CASSLTSGRKETQYF. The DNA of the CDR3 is TGTGCCAGCAGCTTGACTAGCGGGAGGAAAGAGACCCAGTACTTC.

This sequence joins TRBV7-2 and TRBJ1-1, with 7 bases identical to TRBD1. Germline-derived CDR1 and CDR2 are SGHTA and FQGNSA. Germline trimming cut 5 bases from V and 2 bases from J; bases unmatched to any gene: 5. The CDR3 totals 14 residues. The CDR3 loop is CASSPQGGNTEAFF. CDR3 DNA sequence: TGTGCCAGCAGCCCCCAGGGGGGAAACACTGAAGCTTTCTTT.

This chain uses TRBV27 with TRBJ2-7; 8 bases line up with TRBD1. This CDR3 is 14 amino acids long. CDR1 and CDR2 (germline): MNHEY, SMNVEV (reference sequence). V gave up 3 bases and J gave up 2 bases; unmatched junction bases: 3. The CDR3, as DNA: TGTGCCAGCAGTTTCCGGACAGGGACCTACGAGCAGTACTTC. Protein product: CASSFRTGTYEQYF.

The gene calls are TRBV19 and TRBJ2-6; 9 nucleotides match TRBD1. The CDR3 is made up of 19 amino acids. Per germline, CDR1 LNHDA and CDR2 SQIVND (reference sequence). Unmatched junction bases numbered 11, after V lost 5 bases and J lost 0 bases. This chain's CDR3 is CASSLEGQGFSSGANVLTF. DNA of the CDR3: TGTGCCAGTAGTTTGGAAGGACAGGGGTTTAGCTCTGGGGCCAACGTCCTGACTTTC.

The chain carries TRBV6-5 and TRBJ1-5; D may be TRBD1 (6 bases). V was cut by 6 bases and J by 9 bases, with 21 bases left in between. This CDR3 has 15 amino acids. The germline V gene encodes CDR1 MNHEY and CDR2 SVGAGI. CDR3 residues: CASSPPAAGAMPQHF. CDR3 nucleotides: TGTGCCAGCAGCCCACCGGCGGCAGGGGCTATGCCCCAGCATTTT.

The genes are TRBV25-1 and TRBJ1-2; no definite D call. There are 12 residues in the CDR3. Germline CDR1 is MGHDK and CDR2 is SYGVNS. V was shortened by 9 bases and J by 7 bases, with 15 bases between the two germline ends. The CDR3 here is CASQNPGGGYTF. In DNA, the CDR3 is TGTGCCAGTCAAAACCCAGGTGGTGGCTACACCTTC.

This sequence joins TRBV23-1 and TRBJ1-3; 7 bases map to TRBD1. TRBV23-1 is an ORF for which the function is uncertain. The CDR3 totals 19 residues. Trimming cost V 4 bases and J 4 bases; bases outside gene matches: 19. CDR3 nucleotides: TGCGCCAGCAGTCGCAGGAAAATGGACAGGTCCGAGGAAGGAAACACCATATATTTT. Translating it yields CASSRRKMDRSEEGNTIYF.

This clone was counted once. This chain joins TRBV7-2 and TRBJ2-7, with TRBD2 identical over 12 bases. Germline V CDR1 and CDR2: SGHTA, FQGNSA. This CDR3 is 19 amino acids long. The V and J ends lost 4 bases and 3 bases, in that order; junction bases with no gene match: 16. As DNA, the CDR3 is TGTGCCAGCAGCTACCCCCCCCCGACTAGCGGGAGACTCGTCTACGAGCAGTACTTC. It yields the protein CASSYPPPTSGRLVYEQYF.

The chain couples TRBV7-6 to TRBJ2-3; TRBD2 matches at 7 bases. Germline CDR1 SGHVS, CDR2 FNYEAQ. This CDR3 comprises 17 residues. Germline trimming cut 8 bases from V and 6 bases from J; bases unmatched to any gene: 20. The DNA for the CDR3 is TGTGCCAGCGCTATTGTTTTGGGACTAAAGCATTCGGATACGCAGTATTTT. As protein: CASAIVLGLKHSDTQYF.

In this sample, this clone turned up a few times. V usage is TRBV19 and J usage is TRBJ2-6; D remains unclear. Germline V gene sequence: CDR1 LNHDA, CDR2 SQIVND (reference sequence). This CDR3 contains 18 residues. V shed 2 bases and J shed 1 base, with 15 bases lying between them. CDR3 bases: TGTGCCAGTAGTATAACGATTTTACAGACGTCTGGGGCCAACGTCCTGACTTTC. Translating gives CASSITILQTSGANVLTF.

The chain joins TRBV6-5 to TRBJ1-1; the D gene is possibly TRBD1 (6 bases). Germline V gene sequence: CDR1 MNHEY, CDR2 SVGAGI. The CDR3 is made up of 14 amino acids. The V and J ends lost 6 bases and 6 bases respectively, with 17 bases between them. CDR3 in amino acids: CASSGGAGLPEAFF. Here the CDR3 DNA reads TGTGCCAGCAGCGGGGGGGCAGGGTTACCTGAAGCTTTCTTT.

The CDR3 nucleotides read TGTGCCAGCAGTTTCCACCGGGACAGCCGATCCTACGAGCAGTACTTC. The encoded protein is CASSFHRDSRSYEQYF. The chain couples TRBV6-5 to TRBJ2-7; TRBD1 agrees at 7 bases. The V gene's germline CDR1 is MNHEY and CDR2 SVGAGI. CDR3 length: 16 residues. Trimming removed 4 bases from V and 1 base from J; junction bases left unmatched: 10.

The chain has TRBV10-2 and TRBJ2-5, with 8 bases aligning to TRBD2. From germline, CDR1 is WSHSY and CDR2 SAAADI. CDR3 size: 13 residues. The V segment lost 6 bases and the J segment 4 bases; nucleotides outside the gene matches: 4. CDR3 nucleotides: TGCGCCAGCAGCGAAGCGGGAGTAGAGACCCAGTACTTC. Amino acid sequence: CASSEAGVETQYF.

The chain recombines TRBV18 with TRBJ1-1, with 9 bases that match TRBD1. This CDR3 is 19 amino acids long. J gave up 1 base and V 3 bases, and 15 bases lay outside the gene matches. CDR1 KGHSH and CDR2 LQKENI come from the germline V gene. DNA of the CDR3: TGTGCCAGCTCACCTGTCCCGGGACAGGGTTCGATAAGGAACACTGAAGCTTTCTTT. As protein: CASSPVPGQGSIRNTEAFF.

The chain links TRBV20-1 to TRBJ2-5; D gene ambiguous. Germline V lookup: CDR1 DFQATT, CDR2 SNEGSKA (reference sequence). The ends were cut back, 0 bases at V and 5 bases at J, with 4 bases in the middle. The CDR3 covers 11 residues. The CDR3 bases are TGCAGTGCTAGAGATATGGAGACCCAGTACTTC. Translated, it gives CSARDMETQYF.

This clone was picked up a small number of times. The DNA of the CDR3 is TGTGCCAGCAGAATCCGGGGAAACACTGAAGCTTTCTTT. Translation gives CASRIRGNTEAFF. V gene TRBV27 combines with J gene TRBJ1-1; D not resolved. Germline V gives CDR1 MNHEY, CDR2 SMNVEV (reference sequence). V was cut by 6 bases and J by 2 bases, with 10 bases left in between. This CDR3 region has 13 residues.

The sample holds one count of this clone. The CDR3 spells CASSSRPQLILAGAYEQYF. The CDR3 DNA sequence: TGTGCCAGCAGCTCCCGGCCCCAACTAATTCTAGCGGGAGCCTACGAGCAGTACTTC. The rearrangement uses TRBV11-3 and TRBJ2-7, with TRBD2 matching 10 bases. With V trimmed by 4 bases and J by 2 bases, 17 bases remained unmatched. Per the germline V gene, CDR1 is SGHNT and CDR2 is YENEEA. The CDR3 contains 19 residues.

The chain's CDR3 is CASSPITGGNNKGRAGELFF. The CDR3 DNA is TGCGCCAGCAGCCCGATAACAGGGGGCAATAACAAAGGGAGGGCCGGGGAGCTGTTTTTT. The rearrangement uses TRBV4-1 and TRBJ2-2, with TRBD1 matching over 9 bases. Germline values: CDR1 MGHRA, CDR2 YSYEKL. Trimming took 4 bases from V and 6 from J; bases not matched to a gene: 21. This CDR3 is built from 20 residues.